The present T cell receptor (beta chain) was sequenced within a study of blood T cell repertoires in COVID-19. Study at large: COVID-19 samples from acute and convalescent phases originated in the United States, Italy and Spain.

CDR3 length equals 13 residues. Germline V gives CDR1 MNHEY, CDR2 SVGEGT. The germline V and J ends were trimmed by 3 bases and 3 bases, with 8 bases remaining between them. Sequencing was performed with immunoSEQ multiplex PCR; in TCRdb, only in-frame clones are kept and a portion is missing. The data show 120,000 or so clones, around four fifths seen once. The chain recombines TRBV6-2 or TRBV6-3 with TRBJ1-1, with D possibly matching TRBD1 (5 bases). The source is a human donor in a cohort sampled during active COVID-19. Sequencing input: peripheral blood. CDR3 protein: CASSYGAHTEAFF. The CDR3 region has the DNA TGTGCCAGCAGTTATGGGGCTCACACTGAAGCTTTCTTT.